This is a list of T cell receptor beta chains from one sample in a study of T-cell reconstitution after alpha-beta-depleted transplantation in children. TCRdb itself ran the PCR reads through MiXCR, one entry per CDR3 protein. This sample has 550,000 to 800,000 distinct CDR3 sequences, with 13% found just once. The specimen comprised PBMCs, sampled before TCRalphabeta/CD19-depleted stem cell transplant. The receptor source for this set is a girl aged 2 to 9 with congenital amegakaryocytic thrombocytopenia, due to receive a stem cell transplant. The CDR3 runs from the conserved cysteine through the conserved F or W. D genes are given only for firm matches. Clone size is shown for a subset of rows, as once, few, many or a class of expanded clone.

17	TRBV4-1	many	TRBD2	TRBJ2-1	TGCGCCAGCAGCCAGACTAGCTCCCGAGGATCCTACAATGAGCAGTTCTTC	CASSQTSSRGSYNEQFF
15	TRBV7-9	many	-	TRBJ1-2	TGTGCCAGCAGCTTAGGGCCAGGGGCCCCCTATGGCTACACCTTC	CASSLGPGAPYGYTF
14	TRBV7-9	few	-	TRBJ1-1	TGTGCCAGCAGCCGCCGGGACTCCTTCACTGAAGCTTTCTTT	CASSRRDSFTEAFF
15	TRBV28	many	TRBD2	TRBJ2-5	TGTGCCAGCAGTTTGGGGACTAGCGGGATGGAGACCCAGTACTTC	CASSLGTSGMETQYF
13	TRBV5-1	few	-	TRBJ2-7	TGCGCCAGCAGTATGACGGGTTCCTACGAGCAGTACTTC	CASSMTGSYEQYF
15	TRBV20-1	many	-	TRBJ2-1	TGCAGTGCTTACAGAACCCGGACAGCCTACAATGAGCAGTTCTTC	CSAYRTRTAYNEQFF
17	TRBV7-2	many	-	TRBJ1-5	TGTGCCAGCAGCTTAGGTGTGGACATCGACGCCAATCAGCCCCAGCATTTT	CASSLGVDIDANQPQHF
15	TRBV20-1	-	-	TRBJ2-3	TGCAGTGCTAGAGATGAGCGGAGGGACACAGATACGCAGTATTTT	CSARDERRDTDTQYF
16	TRBV20-1	many	TRBD2	TRBJ2-5	TGCAGTGCTAGAGATCCCCTAGCGGGCCTCCAAGAGACCCAGTACTTC	CSARDPLAGLQETQYF
15	TRBV28	-	TRBD2	TRBJ2-6	TGTGCCACGACCCTAGCGGACTCTGGGGCCAACGTCCTGACTTTC	CATTLADSGANVLTF
17	TRBV7-3	many	-	TRBJ1-1	TGTGCCAGCAGCCCTAGTGGGGGGGTCGTCATGAACACTGAAGCTTTCTTT	CASSPSGGVVMNTEAFF
13	TRBV5-1	many	-	TRBJ1-2	TGCGCCAGCAGAGGACAGAACCCAAATGGCTACACCTTC	CASRGQNPNGYTF
15	TRBV19	few	TRBD1	TRBJ2-2	TGTGCCAGTAGTCCTGGGACAGAAGCGTGGGAGGAGCTGTTTTTT	CASSPGTEAWEELFF
14	TRBV25-1	-	-	TRBJ2-5	TGTGCCAGCAGTGAATTTGTAGCGGAAGAGACCCAGTACTTC	CASSEFVAEETQYF
15	TRBV5-5	many	-	TRBJ2-1	TGTGCCAGCAGCTTGGAAAGCGTCCGCTCGCACGAGCAGTTCTTC	CASSLESVRSHEQFF
14	TRBV11-2	-	-	TRBJ2-7	TGTGCCAGTAGCCGGGGACGGGCCTCCTACGAGCAGTACTTC	CASSRGRASYEQYF
13	TRBV29-1	few	TRBD2	TRBJ2-2	TGCAGCGTTACTAGCGCGAACACCGGGGAGCTGTTTTTT	CSVTSANTGELFF
18	TRBV5-5	-	TRBD2	TRBJ2-7	TGTGCCAGCAGCTTGCTGGGGACTAGCGGAACAAATTTCTACGAGCAGTACTTC	CASSLLGTSGTNFYEQYF
11	TRBV20-1	few	-	TRBJ2-3	TGCAGTGCTAAGTATGCAGATACGCAGTATTTT	CSAKYADTQYF
16	TRBV12-3/TRBV12-4	-	TRBD1	TRBJ1-1	TGTGCCAGCAACTCAATGGACAGGCCTCCTTACACTGAAGCTTTCTTT	CASNSMDRPPYTEAFF
17	TRBV20-1	-	-	TRBJ2-2	TGCAGTGCTAGAGATCAAATGAGTCAGGGTTTGCCCGGGGAGCTGTTTTTT	CSARDQMSQGLPGELFF
15	TRBV5-1	many	-	TRBJ2-1	TGCGCCAGCAGCTGGCGGGCGGACTCCTACAATGAGCAGTTCTTC	CASSWRADSYNEQFF
13	TRBV20-1	many	TRBD1	TRBJ2-5	TGCAGTGCTGATGACAGGGGAAGAAAGACCCAGTACTTC	CSADDRGRKTQYF
13	TRBV20-1	many	TRBD2	TRBJ2-1	TGCAGTGCTAGGACTAGCCGTCGCAATGAGCAGTTCTTC	CSARTSRRNEQFF
18	TRBV4-1	-	TRBD2	TRBJ2-2	TGCGCCTGCAGCAATGGACTAGCGGGAGTCGCGAACACCGGGGAGCTGTTTTTT	CACSNGLAGVANTGELFF
17	TRBV5-1	few	TRBD2	TRBJ2-3	TGCGCCAGCAGCCCCGGGACTAGCGGAGCCAGATGGGATACGCAGTATTTT	CASSPGTSGARWDTQYF
15	TRBV5-1	-	TRBD1	TRBJ1-5	TGCGCCAGCATTCCCCGACAGGGTGGCAATCAGCCCCAGCATTTT	CASIPRQGGNQPQHF
15	TRBV29-1	-	-	TRBJ2-1	TGCAGCGTGGAGCCAGGGGTAAGGGGGTACAATGAGCAGTTCTTC	CSVEPGVRGYNEQFF
15	TRBV3-1	-	-	TRBJ2-3	TGTGCCGGGAGAGGCCCGGGATTCGTCCTAGATACGCAGTATTTT	CAGRGPGFVLDTQYF
13	TRBV10-3	many	-	TRBJ2-7	TGTGCCATTTCAGGGGACGTAACCTACGAGCAGTACTTC	CAISGDVTYEQYF
13	TRBV5-1	few	-	TRBJ2-2	TGCGCCAGCAGACAGCCGGGGACCGGGGAGCTGTTTTTT	CASRQPGTGELFF
17	TRBV10-2	-	TRBD2	TRBJ2-3	TGCGCCAGCAGTGAATCGGGACTAGCGGGGTTAAGAGATACGCAGTATTTT	CASSESGLAGLRDTQYF
14	TRBV7-2	-	-	TRBJ2-7	TGTGCCAGCAGCCCAAGTACCCTCTCCTACGAGCAGTACTTC	CASSPSTLSYEQYF
15	TRBV5-5	few	-	TRBJ1-2	TGTGCCAGCAGCTTGGAGTCAGGGCTTAACTATGGCTACACCTTC	CASSLESGLNYGYTF
13	TRBV6-1	-	-	TRBJ2-7	TGTGCCAACCGAATTTCAGGTACGAACGAGCAGTACTTC	CANRISGTNEQYF
14	TRBV20-1	-	-	TRBJ2-1	TGCAGTGCTAGTAGGCAGGCCGGCCCCAGTGAGCAGTTCTTC	CSASRQAGPSEQFF
17	TRBV4-1	many	TRBD2	TRBJ2-1	TGCGCCAGCAGCCAGTTTGGACTAGCGGGAGGAAGGAATGAGCAGTTCTTC	CASSQFGLAGGRNEQFF
15	TRBV27	many	-	TRBJ2-2	TGTGCCAGCAGTAGGGGGAGATTGAACACCGGGGAGCTGTTTTTT	CASSRGRLNTGELFF
13	TRBV12-3/TRBV12-4	many	-	TRBJ2-5	TGTGCCAGCAGTTTAGCTGAAGAAGAGACCCAGTACTTC	CASSLAEEETQYF
16	TRBV5-1	many	-	TRBJ1-1	TGCGCCAGCAGCCCAAACGGGGGAGGGTCTTACACTGAAGCTTTCTTT	CASSPNGGGSYTEAFF
14	TRBV9	few	TRBD2	TRBJ2-1	TGTGCCAGCAGCGTAGTTTGGGAGGGCAATGAGCAGTTCTTC	CASSVVWEGNEQFF
14	TRBV18	-	-	TRBJ2-4	TGTGCCAGCTCAATCCAGGGGGGAGTAGACATTCAGTACTTC	CASSIQGGVDIQYF
12	TRBV7-9	many	-	TRBJ2-1	TGTGCCAGCAAACGCGGTGACAATGAGCAGTTCTTC	CASKRGDNEQFF
16	TRBV12-3/TRBV12-4	-	-	TRBJ2-6	TGTGCCAGCAGTTCCGTAAAAGCGCATGGGGCCAACGTCCTGACTTTC	CASSSVKAHGANVLTF
13	TRBV24-1	many	-	TRBJ2-3	TGTGCCACCAGTGATCTTGGGACAGATACGCAGTATTTT	CATSDLGTDTQYF
16	TRBV7-2	few	-	TRBJ1-5	TGTGCCAGCAGCCCGAGTGGTGCAGGGGCGCATCAGCCCCAGCATTTT	CASSPSGAGAHQPQHF
13	TRBV20-1	many	-	TRBJ2-7	TGCAGTGCTAGCTTTGGCTACTCCTACGAGCAGTACTTC	CSASFGYSYEQYF
17	TRBV28	-	TRBD1	TRBJ2-2	TGTGCCAGCAGTACGAGAAGGACAGGGTGGGACACCGGGGAGCTGTTTTTT	CASSTRRTGWDTGELFF
16	TRBV10-3	many	TRBD2	TRBJ2-1	TGTGCCATCAGTGAGTCACAGCGGGAACACGACAATGAGCAGTTCTTC	CAISESQREHDNEQFF
15	TRBV30	few	TRBD1	TRBJ2-1	TGTGCCTGGAGTATGGGACAGAGCTCCTACAATGAGCAGTTCTTC	CAWSMGQSSYNEQFF
14	TRBV25-1	many	-	TRBJ2-2	TGTGCCAGCAGTGAACCCGGTTACACCGGGGAGCTGTTTTTT	CASSEPGYTGELFF
15	TRBV2	-	TRBD2	TRBJ2-3	TGTGCCAGCTATAGCGGGAGAGGGAGCACAGATACGCAGTATTTT	CASYSGRGSTDTQYF
16	TRBV11-3	few	-	TRBJ2-1	TGTGCCAGCAGCTTAGGGGGGGCCATCTCCTACAATGAGCAGTTCTTC	CASSLGGAISYNEQFF
14	TRBV27	few	-	TRBJ1-1	TGTGCCAGCAGTTTCGGGACACAGAACACTGAAGCTTTCTTT	CASSFGTQNTEAFF
16	TRBV5-1	few	-	TRBJ1-5	TGCGCCAGCAGCCTGCATCCTACCAAGGGAATTCAGCCCCAGCATTTT	CASSLHPTKGIQPQHF
16	TRBV6-1	-	-	TRBJ2-5	TGTGCCAGCAGTACCCGGACACGCCCGGTCTTAGAGACCCAGTACTTC	CASSTRTRPVLETQYF
16	TRBV18	many	TRBD2	TRBJ2-3	TGTGCCAGCTCATCCGGACTAGCGGGAGGGGAGGATACGCAGTATTTT	CASSSGLAGGEDTQYF
13	TRBV12-3/TRBV12-4	few	-	TRBJ1-2	TGTGCCAGCAGTTTGAAGCCGGGGATCGGCTACACCTTC	CASSLKPGIGYTF
14	TRBV12-3/TRBV12-4	-	-	TRBJ2-1	TGTGCCACCGCCCGGGACTCCGCCCTACATGAGCAGTTCTTC	CATARDSALHEQFF
14	TRBV5-1	many	-	TRBJ2-1	TGCGCCAGCAGCCCCGGTCTCAGCGGGAATGAGCAGTTCTTC	CASSPGLSGNEQFF